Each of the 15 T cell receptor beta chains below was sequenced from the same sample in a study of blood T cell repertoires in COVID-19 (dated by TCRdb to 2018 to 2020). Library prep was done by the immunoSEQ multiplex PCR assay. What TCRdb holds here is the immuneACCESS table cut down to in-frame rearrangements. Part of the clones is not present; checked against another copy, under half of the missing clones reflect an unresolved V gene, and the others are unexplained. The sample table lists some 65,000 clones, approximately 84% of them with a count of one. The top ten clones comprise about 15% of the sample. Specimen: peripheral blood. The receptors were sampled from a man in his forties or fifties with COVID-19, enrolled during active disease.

Here the CDR3 reads CASGSGQGYEQYF. The CDR3 DNA is TGTGCCAGCGGATCCGGGCAGGGCTACGAGCAGTACTTC. The chain carries TRBV28 and TRBJ2-7; maybe TRBD1 (5 bases). From germline, CDR1 is MDHEN and CDR2 SYDVKM. V was shortened by 8 bases and J by 3 bases, with 14 bases between the two germline ends. The CDR3 runs 13 residues.

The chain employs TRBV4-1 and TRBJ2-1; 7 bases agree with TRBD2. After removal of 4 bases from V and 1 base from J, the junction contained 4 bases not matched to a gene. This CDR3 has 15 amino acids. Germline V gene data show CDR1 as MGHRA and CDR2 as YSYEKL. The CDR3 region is CASSPPGGSYNEQFF. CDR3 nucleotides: TGCGCCAGCAGCCCCCCGGGGGGTTCCTACAATGAGCAGTTCTTC.

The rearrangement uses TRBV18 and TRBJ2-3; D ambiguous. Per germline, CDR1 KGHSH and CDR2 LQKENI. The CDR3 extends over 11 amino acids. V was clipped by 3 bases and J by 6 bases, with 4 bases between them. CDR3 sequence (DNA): TGTGCCAGCTCACCCGAGGATACGCAGTATTTT. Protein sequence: CASSPEDTQYF. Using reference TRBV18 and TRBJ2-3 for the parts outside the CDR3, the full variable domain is NAGVMQNPRHLVRRRGQEARLRCSPMKGHSHVYWYRQLPEEGLKFMVYLQKENIIDESGMPKERFSAEFPKEGPSILRIQQVVRGDSAAYFCASSPEDTQYFGPGTRLTVL.

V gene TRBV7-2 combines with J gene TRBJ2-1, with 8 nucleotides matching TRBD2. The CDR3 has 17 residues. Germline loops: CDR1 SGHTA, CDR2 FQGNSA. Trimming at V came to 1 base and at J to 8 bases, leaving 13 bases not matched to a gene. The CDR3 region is CASSLGGGFSGADEQFF. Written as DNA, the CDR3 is TGTGCCAGCAGCTTAGGCGGTGGTTTTAGCGGGGCGGATGAGCAGTTCTTC.

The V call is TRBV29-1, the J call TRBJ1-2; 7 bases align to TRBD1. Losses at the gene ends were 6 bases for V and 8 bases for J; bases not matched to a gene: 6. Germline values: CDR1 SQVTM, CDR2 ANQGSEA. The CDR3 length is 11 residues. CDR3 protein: CSVGQAVGYTF. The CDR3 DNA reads TGCAGCGTCGGACAGGCCGTGGGCTACACCTTC.

The CDR3 sequence is CASSQDDETGGEGSEAFF. The CDR3 DNA reads as TGTGCCAGCAGCCAAGATGACGAGACAGGGGGCGAAGGCTCTGAAGCTTTCTTT. The chain is built from TRBV3-1 (or the pseudogene TRBV3-2) and TRBJ1-1, with 10 bases aligning to TRBD1. Per the germline V gene, CDR1 is LGHDT and CDR2 is YNNKEL (reference sequence). With V trimmed by 0 bases and J by 6 bases, 13 bases remained unmatched. The CDR3 contains 18 residues.

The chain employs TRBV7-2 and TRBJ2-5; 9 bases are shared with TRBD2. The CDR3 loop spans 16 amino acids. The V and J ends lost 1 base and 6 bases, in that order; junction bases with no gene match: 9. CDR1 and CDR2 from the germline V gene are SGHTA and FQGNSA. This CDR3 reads CASSLVAGGFEKTQYF. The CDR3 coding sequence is TGTGCCAGCAGCTTAGTGGCGGGGGGGTTCGAAAAGACCCAGTACTTC.

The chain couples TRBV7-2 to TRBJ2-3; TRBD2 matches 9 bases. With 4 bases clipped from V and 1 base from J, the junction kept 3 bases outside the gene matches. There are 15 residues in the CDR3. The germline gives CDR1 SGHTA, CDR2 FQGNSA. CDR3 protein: CASSYRTSGTDTQYF. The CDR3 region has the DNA TGTGCCAGCAGCTATCGGACTAGCGGCACAGATACGCAGTATTTT.

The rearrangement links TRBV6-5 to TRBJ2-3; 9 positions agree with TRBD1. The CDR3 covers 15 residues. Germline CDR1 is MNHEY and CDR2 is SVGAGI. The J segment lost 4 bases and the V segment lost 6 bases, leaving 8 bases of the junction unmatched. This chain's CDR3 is CASSSGTGHSDTQYF. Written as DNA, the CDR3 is TGTGCCAGCAGCTCCGGGACAGGGCATTCAGATACGCAGTATTTT.

The CDR3 DNA reads as TGCGCCAGCAGGACTGACAGGGCCTCGGGGGAGCAGTTCTTC. Its translation: CASRTDRASGEQFF. The chain is built from TRBV5-1 and TRBJ2-1, with 7 nucleotides matching TRBD1. Germline V gives CDR1 SGHRS, CDR2 YFSETQ. The CDR3 runs to 14 residues. J gave up 10 bases and V 5 bases, and 12 bases lay outside the gene matches.

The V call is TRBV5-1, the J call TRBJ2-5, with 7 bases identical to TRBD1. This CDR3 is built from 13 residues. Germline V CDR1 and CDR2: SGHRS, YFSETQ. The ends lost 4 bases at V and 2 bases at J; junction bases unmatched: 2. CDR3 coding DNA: TGCGCCAGCAGCCCGGACAGGCAAGAGACCCAGTACTTC. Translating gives CASSPDRQETQYF.

The CDR3 protein is CASSQDEWSSYNSPLHF. DNA for the CDR3: TGTGCCAGCAGCCAAGATGAGTGGAGCTCCTATAATTCACCCCTCCACTTT. The V gene is TRBV14, the J gene TRBJ1-6; D is undetermined. Looked up from germline, CDR1 is SGHDN and CDR2 is FVKESK. The CDR3 is 17 residues long. V lost 0 bases to trimming and J lost 0 bases, with 9 bases between them.

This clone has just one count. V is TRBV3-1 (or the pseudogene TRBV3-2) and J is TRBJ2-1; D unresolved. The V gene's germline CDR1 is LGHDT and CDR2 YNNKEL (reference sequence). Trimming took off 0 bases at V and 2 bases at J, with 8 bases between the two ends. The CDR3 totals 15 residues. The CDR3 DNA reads TGTGCCAGCAGCCAAGATCTAGGAACCTACAATGAGCAGTTCTTC. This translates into CASSQDLGTYNEQFF.

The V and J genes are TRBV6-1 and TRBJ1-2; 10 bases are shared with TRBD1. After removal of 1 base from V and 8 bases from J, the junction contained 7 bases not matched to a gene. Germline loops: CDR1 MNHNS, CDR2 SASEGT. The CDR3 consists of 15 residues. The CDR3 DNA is TGTGCCAGCAGTGAAGGCGGACAGGGGGTGTTAGGCTACACCTTC. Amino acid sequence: CASSEGGQGVLGYTF.

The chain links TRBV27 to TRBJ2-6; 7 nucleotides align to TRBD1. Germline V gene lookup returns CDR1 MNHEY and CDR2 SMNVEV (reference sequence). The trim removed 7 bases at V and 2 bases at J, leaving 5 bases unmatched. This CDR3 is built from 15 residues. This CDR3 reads CASTTGSPGANVLTF. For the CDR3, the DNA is TGTGCCAGCACGACAGGGTCCCCTGGGGCCAACGTCCTGACTTTC.